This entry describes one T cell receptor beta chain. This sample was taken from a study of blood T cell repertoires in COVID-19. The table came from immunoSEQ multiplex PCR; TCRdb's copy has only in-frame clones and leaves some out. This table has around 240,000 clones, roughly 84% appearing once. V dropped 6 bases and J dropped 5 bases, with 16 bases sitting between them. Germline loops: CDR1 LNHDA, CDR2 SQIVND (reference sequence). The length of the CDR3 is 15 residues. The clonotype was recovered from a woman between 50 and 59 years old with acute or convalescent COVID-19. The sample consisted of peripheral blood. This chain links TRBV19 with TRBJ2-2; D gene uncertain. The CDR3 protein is CASSVTGPFTGELFF. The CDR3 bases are TGTGCCAGTAGCGTAACTGGGCCCTTTACCGGGGAGCTGTTTTTT.